The clone carrying this T cell receptor (beta chain) was observed a single time. This sample stems from a study of blood T cells in healthy people across ages. CDR1 is DFQATT, CDR2 SNEGSKA, per germline (reference sequence). V lost 5 bases and J lost 2; bases outside the gene matches: 16. The CDR3 is made up of 18 amino acids. Then a second PCR, running roughly 7 to 11 cycles, was carried out with a sample-barcoded 5' primer and a J-beta primer mix. TCRdb called the 5' RACE reads again in MiXCR, with one record for every CDR3 protein. The data contain more than 700,000 distinct CDR3 sequences, about half of them singletons.

The source of this sequence is a man older than 75 in good health. Sequencing was performed on blood. The chain links TRBV20-1 to TRBJ2-3, with 10 bases matching TRBD1. The CDR3 loop is CSAHRTGGLGVNTDTQYF. The CDR3 DNA reads as TGCAGTGCTCACCGGACAGGGGGGCTGGGCGTGAACACAGATACGCAGTATTTT.